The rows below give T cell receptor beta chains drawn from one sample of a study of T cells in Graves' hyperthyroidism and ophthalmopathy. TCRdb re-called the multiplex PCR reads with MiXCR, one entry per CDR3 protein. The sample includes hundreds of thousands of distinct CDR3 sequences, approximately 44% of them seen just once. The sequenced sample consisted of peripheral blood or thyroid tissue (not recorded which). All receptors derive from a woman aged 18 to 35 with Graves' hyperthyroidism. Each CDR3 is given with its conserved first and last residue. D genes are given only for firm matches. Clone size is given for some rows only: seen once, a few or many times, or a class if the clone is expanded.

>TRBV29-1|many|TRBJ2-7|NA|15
CSVETGQRASYEQYF
TGCAGCGTTGAAACGGGTCAGCGGGCGTCCTACGAGCAGTACTTC
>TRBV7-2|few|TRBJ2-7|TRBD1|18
CASSLDLGWDRGSYEQYF
TGTGCCAGCAGCTTAGACCTTGGGTGGGACAGGGGCTCCTACGAGCAGTACTTC
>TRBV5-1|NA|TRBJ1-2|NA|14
CASSLGTYVSGYTF
TGCGCCAGCAGCTTAGGGACCTACGTGTCTGGCTACACCTTC
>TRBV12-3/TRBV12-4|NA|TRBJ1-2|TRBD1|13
CASNIDRDDGYTF
TGTGCCAGCAACATAGACAGGGACGACGGCTACACCTTC
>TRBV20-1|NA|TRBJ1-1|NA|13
CSALDGENTEAFF
TGCAGTGCTCTGGACGGAGAGAACACTGAAGCTTTCTTT
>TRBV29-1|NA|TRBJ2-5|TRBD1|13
CSAPTGAEATQYF
TGCAGCGCTCCGACAGGGGCGGAAGCCACGCAGTACTTC
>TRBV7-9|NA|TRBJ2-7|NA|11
CASSQTYEQCF
TGTGCCAGCAGCCAGACTTACGAGCAGTGCTTC
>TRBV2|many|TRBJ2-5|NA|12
CASSGGQETQYF
TGTGCCAGCAGTGGGGGGCAAGAGACCCAGTACTTC
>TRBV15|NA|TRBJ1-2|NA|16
CATSVEIGPLYRGYTF
TGTGCCACCAGCGTTGAAATAGGACCTCTTTATCGGGGCTACACCTTC
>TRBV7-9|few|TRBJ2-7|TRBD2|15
CASSLVGSGVHEQYF
TGTGCCAGCAGCTTAGTCGGTAGCGGGGTCCACGAGCAGTACTTC
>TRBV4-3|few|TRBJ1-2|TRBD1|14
CASSRSGTGLGYTF
TGCGCCAGCAGCCGCTCGGGGACAGGGCTTGGCTACACCTTC